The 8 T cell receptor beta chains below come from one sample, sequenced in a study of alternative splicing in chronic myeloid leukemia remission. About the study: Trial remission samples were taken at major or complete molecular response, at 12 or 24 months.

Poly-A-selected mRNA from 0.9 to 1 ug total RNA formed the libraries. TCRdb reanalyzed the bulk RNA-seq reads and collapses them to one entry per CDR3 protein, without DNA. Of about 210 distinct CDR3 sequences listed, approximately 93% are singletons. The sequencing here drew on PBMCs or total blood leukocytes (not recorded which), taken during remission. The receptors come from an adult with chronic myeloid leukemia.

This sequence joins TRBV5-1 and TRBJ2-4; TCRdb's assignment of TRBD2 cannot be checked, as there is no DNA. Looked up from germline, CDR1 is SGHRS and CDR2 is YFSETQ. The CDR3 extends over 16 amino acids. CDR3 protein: CASSLQGLGAKNIQYF. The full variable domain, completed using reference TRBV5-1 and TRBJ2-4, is KAGVTQTPRYLIKTRGQQVTLSCSPISGHRSVSWYQQTPGQGLQFLFEYFSETQRNKGNFPGRFSGRQFSNSRSEMNVSTLELGDSALYLCASSLQGLGAKNIQYFGAGTRLSVL.

The CDR3 spells CPRTASPTGDEQFF. This chain joins TRBV6-7 and TRBJ2-1; as DNA is missing, the TRBD2 call by TCRdb cannot be tested. Being an ORF, TRBV6-7 has a function that is uncertain. The length of the CDR3 is 14 residues.

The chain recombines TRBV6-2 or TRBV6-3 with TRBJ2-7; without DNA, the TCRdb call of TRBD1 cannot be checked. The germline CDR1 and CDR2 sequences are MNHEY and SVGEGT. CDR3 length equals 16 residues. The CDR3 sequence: CASSSPYSGTGYEQYF.

The chain's CDR3 is CASSEYHLDLGETQYF. The chain recombines TRBV2 with TRBJ2-5; TCRdb calls TRBD2, which cannot be checked without DNA. The CDR3 is made up of 16 amino acids. Germline V gene sequence: CDR1 SNHLY, CDR2 FYNNEI.

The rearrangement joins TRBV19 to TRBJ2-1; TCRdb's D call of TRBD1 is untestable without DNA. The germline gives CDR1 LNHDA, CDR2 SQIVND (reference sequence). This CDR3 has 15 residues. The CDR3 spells CASSIVTGSYNEQFF.

CDR3 protein: CASSIGAGNTEAFF. The gene calls are TRBV19 and TRBJ1-1; checking the TCRdb D call of TRBD1 is not possible without DNA. This CDR3 spans 14 amino acids. Germline V gives CDR1 LNHDA, CDR2 SQIVND (reference sequence).

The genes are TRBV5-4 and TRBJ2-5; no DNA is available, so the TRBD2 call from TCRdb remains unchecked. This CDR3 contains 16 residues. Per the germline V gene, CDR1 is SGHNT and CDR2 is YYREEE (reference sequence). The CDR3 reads CASSPPSQGMGETQYF. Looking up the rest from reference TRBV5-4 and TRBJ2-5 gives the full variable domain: ETGVTQSPTHLIKTRGQQVTLRCSSQSGHNTVSWYQQALGQGPQFIFQYYREEENGRGNFPPRFSGLQFPNYSSELNVNALELDDSALYLCASSPPSQGMGETQYFGPGTRLLVL.

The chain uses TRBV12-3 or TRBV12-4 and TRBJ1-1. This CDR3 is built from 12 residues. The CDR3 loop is CASSRSGDEAFF.